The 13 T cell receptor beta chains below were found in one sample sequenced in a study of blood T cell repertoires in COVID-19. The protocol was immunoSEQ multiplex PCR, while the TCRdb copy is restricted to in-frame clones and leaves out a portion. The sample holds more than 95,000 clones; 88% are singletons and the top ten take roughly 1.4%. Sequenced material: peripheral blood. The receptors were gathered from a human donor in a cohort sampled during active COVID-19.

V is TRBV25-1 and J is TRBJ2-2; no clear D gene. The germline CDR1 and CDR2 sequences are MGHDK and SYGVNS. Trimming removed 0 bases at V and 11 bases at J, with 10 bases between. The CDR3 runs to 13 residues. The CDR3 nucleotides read TGTGCCAGCAGTGAATATCTGAACAAAGAGCTGTTTTTT. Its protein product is CASSEYLNKELFF.

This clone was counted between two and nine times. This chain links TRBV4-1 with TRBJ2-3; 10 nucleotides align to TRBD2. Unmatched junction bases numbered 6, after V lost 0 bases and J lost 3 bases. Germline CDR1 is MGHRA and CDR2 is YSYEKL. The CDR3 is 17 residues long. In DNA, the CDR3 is TGCGCCAGCAGCCAAGAGAGCGGGAGGGCCTTTACAGATACGCAGTATTTT. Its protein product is CASSQESGRAFTDTQYF.

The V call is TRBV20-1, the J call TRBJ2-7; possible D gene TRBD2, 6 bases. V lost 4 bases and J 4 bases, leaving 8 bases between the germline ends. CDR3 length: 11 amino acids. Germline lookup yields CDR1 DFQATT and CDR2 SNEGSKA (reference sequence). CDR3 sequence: CSANGGYEQYF. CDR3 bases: TGCAGTGCTAACGGGGGATACGAGCAGTACTTC.

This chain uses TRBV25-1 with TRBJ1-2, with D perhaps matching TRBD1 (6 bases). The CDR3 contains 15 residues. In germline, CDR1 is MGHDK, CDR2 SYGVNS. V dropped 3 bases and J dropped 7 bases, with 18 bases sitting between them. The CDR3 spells CASSERGSGLFGYTF. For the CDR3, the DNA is TGTGCCAGCAGTGAGAGGGGGTCAGGTCTATTTGGCTACACCTTC.

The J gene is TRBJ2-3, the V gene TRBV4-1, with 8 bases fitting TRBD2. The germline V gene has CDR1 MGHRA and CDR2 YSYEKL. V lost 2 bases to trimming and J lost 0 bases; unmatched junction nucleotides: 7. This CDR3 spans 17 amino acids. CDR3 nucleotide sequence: TGCGCCAGCAGCCAAACCAGACTAGCGACTAGCACAGATACGCAGTATTTT. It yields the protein CASSQTRLATSTDTQYF.

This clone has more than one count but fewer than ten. The CDR3, as DNA: TGTGCCAGCAGCAAAGAAGCGGGAGGGTCCTACGGGGAGAATGAGCAGTTCTTC. It codes for CASSKEAGGSYGENEQFF. The chain combines TRBV21-1 with TRBJ2-1; the DNA was not compared with TRBD2, the D call given in the table. TRBV21-1 corresponds to a pseudogene. This CDR3 is built from 18 residues.

CDR3 nucleotides: TGTGCCACCAGCAGAGTGACTCGGTCGGGTTATTATGAGCAGTTCTTC. Translating gives CATSRVTRSGYYEQFF. The chain combines TRBV15 with TRBJ2-1, with D hard to call. Germline values: CDR1 LNHNV, CDR2 YYDKDF (reference sequence). This CDR3 has 16 residues. V lost 1 base and J 8 bases, leaving 18 bases between the germline ends.

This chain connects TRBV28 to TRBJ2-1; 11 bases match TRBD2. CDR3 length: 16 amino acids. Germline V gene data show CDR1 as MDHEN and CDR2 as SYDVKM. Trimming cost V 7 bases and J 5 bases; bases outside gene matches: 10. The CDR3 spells CASTPILLAGDNEQFF. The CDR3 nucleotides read TGTGCCAGCACTCCCATCCTACTAGCGGGAGACAATGAGCAGTTCTTC.

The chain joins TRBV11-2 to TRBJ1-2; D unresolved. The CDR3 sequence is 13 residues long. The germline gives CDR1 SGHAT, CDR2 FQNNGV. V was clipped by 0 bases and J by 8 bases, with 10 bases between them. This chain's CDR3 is CASSLEAWRGYTF. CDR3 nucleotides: TGTGCCAGCAGCTTAGAGGCATGGCGGGGCTACACCTTC.

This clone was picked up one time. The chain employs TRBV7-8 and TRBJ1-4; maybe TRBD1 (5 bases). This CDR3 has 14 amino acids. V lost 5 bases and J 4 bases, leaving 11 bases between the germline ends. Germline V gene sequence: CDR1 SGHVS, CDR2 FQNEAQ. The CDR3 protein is CASSHRGVNEKLFF. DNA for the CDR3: TGTGCCAGCAGCCACCGGGGGGTTAATGAAAAACTGTTTTTT.

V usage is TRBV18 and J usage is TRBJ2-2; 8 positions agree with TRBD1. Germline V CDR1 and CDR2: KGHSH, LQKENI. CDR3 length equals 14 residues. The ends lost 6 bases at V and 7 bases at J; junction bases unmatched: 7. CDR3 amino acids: CASSPIGQGGELFF. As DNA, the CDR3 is TGTGCCAGCTCTCCGATCGGACAGGGCGGGGAGCTGTTTTTT.

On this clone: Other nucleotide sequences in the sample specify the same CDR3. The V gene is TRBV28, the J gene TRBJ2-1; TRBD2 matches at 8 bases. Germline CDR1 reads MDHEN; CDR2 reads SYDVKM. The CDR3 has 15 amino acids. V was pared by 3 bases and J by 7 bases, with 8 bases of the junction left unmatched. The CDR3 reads CASSLSGGPGNEQFF. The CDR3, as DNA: TGTGCCAGCAGTTTGTCGGGAGGGCCGGGGAATGAGCAGTTCTTC.

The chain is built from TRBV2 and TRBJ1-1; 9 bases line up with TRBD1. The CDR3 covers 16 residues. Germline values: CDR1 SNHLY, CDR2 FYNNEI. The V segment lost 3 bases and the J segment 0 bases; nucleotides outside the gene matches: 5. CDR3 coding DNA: TGTGCCAGCAGTGAGGCACAGGGGGCGATGAACACTGAAGCTTTCTTT. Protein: CASSEAQGAMNTEAFF.